A single sample gave rise to the 25 T cell receptor beta chains below, sequenced in a study of CD8 T cells in ankylosing spondylitis (dated by TCRdb to 2016 to 2017). Their recognized antigens are unknown. Library creation used 5' RACE. Sequencing relied on an Illumina HiSeq 2500. The raw public reads went through TCRdb reprocessing: fastp at Q25, MiXCR clone calling, in-frame beta chains kept. Rows with a matching CDR3 protein are joined into one entry that keeps the most common DNA and genes. The sample records more than 100,000 distinct CDR3 sequences, roughly 18% of which are singletons. The ten largest clones take up about 30% of the sample. Study-wide findings and limitations: Blood from ankylosing spondylitis patients appeared to be characterized by a TCR beta motif made up of under ten highly homologous amino acid variants.

Sequenced: blood, either unsorted or a sorted T cell fraction (not recorded which). These receptors were obtained from a male donor with ankylosing spondylitis.

A few counts support this clonotype. V usage is TRBV12-3 or TRBV12-4 and J usage is TRBJ2-3; no reliable D call. This CDR3 contains 15 residues. Trimming cost V 6 bases and J 0 bases, with 13 bases left between them. In nucleotides, the CDR3 is TGTGCCAGCAGGCCCTCCCTAGGTAGCACAGATACGCAGTATTTT. Translated, it gives CASRPSLGSTDTQYF.

The table lists this clonotype with a few counts. One junction end does not reproduce the germline sequence, and a read error may be involved. V is TRBV18 and J is TRBJ1-5, with 10 bases that match TRBD1. CDR1 and CDR2 from the germline V gene are KGHSH and LQKENI. This CDR3 is 17 amino acids long. The CDR3: CASAPWDRGHSNQPQHF. The DNA for the CDR3 is TGTGCCAGCGCACCGTGGGACAGGGGACATAGCAATCAGCCCCAGCATTTT.

This clonotype was seen only a few times. This rearrangement joins TRBV7-9 to TRBJ1-5; TRBD1 might be the D (5 bases). The CDR3 has 15 residues. Deletions cut 3 bases from V and 4 bases from J, with 13 bases between. Per germline, CDR1 SEHNR and CDR2 FQNEAQ (reference sequence). DNA of the CDR3: TGTGCCAGCAGCTTGGGGGGACGGTTGAATCAGCCCCAGCATTTT. Translated, it gives CASSLGGRLNQPQHF.

The chain recombines TRBV5-6 with TRBJ2-3, with D uncertain. The germline gives CDR1 SGHDT, CDR2 YYEEEE. The CDR3 covers 14 residues. Trimming took off 0 bases at V and 10 bases at J, with 15 bases between the two ends. The CDR3 DNA reads TGTGCCAGCAGCTTGGGACGGCTAAAGGTCTCGCAGTATTTT. This gives the protein CASSLGRLKVSQYF.

The chain joins TRBV7-9 to TRBJ2-3; D is ambiguous. Trimming pared 6 bases from V and 7 bases from J, leaving 14 bases between. Per germline, CDR1 SEHNR and CDR2 FQNEAQ (reference sequence). This CDR3 is built from 13 residues. CDR3 region: CASRTPGPYTQYF. The CDR3, as DNA: TGTGCCAGCAGGACTCCGGGTCCGTATACGCAGTATTTT. The variable domain in full, completed from reference TRBV7-9 and TRBJ2-3, reads DTGVSQNPRHKITKRGQNVTFRCDPISEHNRLYWYRQTLGQGPEFLTYFQNEAQLEKSRLLSDRFSAERPKGSFSTLEIQRTEQGDSAMYLCASRTPGPYTQYFGPGTRLTVL.

This chain links TRBV6-1 with TRBJ2-3, with D hard to call. V lost 7 bases and J 0 bases, leaving 14 bases between the germline ends. Germline CDR1 reads MNHNS; CDR2 reads SASEGT. CDR3 length equals 15 residues. The CDR3 DNA reads as TGTGCCAGCACGGACCGCCTGATGAGCACAGATACGCAGTATTTT. This gives the protein CASTDRLMSTDTQYF.

The chain combines TRBV15 with TRBJ2-2; D gene uncertain. The CDR3 consists of 15 residues. V was pared by 2 bases and J by 1 base, with 8 bases between. Germline V gene sequence: CDR1 LNHNV, CDR2 YYDKDF (reference sequence). The CDR3 DNA sequence: TGTGCCACCAGCAGACGTTGGGAGAACACCGGGGAGCTGTTTTTT. Encoded protein: CATSRRWENTGELFF.

The rearrangement uses TRBV9 and TRBJ1-1, with 8 bases identical to TRBD1. Trimming removed 4 bases from V and 3 bases from J; junction bases left unmatched: 8. This CDR3 region has 15 residues. Germline CDR1 is SGDLS and CDR2 is YYNGEE. CDR3 in amino acids: CASSFSGGSDTEAFF. In DNA, the CDR3 is TGTGCCAGCAGCTTTTCAGGGGGCTCGGACACTGAAGCTTTCTTT.

The rearrangement joins TRBV13 to TRBJ2-3; D gene ambiguous. This CDR3 is built from 13 residues. The germline V and J ends were trimmed by 7 bases and 5 bases, with 13 bases remaining between them. Germline V gene sequence: CDR1 PRHDT, CDR2 FYEKMQ (reference sequence). The CDR3 nucleotides read TGTGCCAGCACCCTGAAGGGAAAAGATACGCAGTATTTT. Translation gives CASTLKGKDTQYF.

This clonotype was seen a handful of times. The chain carries TRBV11-2 and TRBJ2-1; D remains unclear. The CDR3 is 14 amino acids. The germline V and J ends were trimmed by 1 base and 3 bases, with 7 bases remaining between them. Germline loops: CDR1 SGHAT, CDR2 FQNNGV. The CDR3 region is CASSLGLGYNEQFF. CDR3 nucleotides: TGTGCCAGCAGCTTAGGACTTGGCTACAATGAGCAGTTCTTC.

V usage is TRBV12-3 or TRBV12-4 and J usage is TRBJ2-1; no clear D gene. The CDR3 length is 14 residues. The V end was cut by 3 bases, the J end by 6 bases, with 12 bases between. This CDR3 is CASSFSSTSNEQFF. The CDR3 region has the DNA TGTGCCAGCAGTTTTTCTTCGACATCCAATGAGCAGTTCTTC.

This clonotype has only a few counts. V gene TRBV7-2 combines with J gene TRBJ2-1; D call uncertain. From germline, CDR1 is SGHTA and CDR2 FQGNSA. The CDR3 extends over 13 amino acids. V was shortened by 1 base and J by 10 bases, with 11 bases between the two germline ends. DNA of the CDR3: TGTGCCAGCAGCTTAGTCGGTCCTGAGGAGCAGTTCTTC. Amino acids: CASSLVGPEEQFF.

There are a few counts of this clonotype. The rearrangement uses TRBV6-1 and TRBJ2-2, with a weak D call TRBD2 (6 bases). Trimming pared 6 bases from V and 5 bases from J, leaving 16 bases between. CDR1 and CDR2 from the germline V gene are MNHNS and SASEGT. The CDR3 has 15 residues. The CDR3 nucleotides are TGTGCCAGCAGCCAGGCAAGACTAGGGACCGGGGAGCTGTTTTTT. This codes for CASSQARLGTGELFF.

This chain uses TRBV28 with TRBJ2-1; D tentatively fits TRBD1 or TRBD2 (5 bases each). CDR1 is MDHEN and CDR2 is SYDVKM in the germline V gene. This CDR3 region has 21 residues. The V and J ends lost 6 bases and 0 bases respectively, with 30 bases between them. This CDR3 is CASRNPRDPSLGASSYNEQFF. CDR3 nucleotides: TGTGCCAGCAGAAACCCCCGGGACCCGAGTTTGGGAGCTAGCTCCTACAATGAGCAGTTCTTC.

This clonotype was detected only a few times. The chain uses TRBV15 and TRBJ2-7, with D possibly being TRBD2 (5 bases). CDR3 size: 14 residues. V lost 0 bases and J lost 3, with 9 bases in between. CDR1 LNHNV and CDR2 YYDKDF come from the germline V gene (reference sequence). CDR3 in DNA: TGTGCCACCAGCAGAGAGTACGGGGACTACGAGCAGTACTTC. Residues: CATSREYGDYEQYF.

This clonotype was found once. The J gene is TRBJ2-1, the V gene TRBV5-1; D gene unclear. CDR3 length: 13 residues. Germline V gives CDR1 SGHRS, CDR2 YFSETQ. The germline V and J ends were trimmed by 4 bases and 8 bases, with 13 bases remaining between them. The CDR3 DNA reads TGCGCCAGCAGCCCGGTTAGCCTCGATGAGCAGTTCTTC. Protein: CASSPVSLDEQFF.

V usage is TRBV4-3 and J usage is TRBJ2-3, with 8 positions matching TRBD2. The CDR3 is made up of 16 amino acids. The ends lost 1 base at V and 5 bases at J; junction bases unmatched: 8. The V gene's germline CDR1 is LGHNA and CDR2 YSLEER. The CDR3 DNA reads as TGCGCCAGCAGCCAAGTGATCGGGAGGGCCATAGATACGCAGTATTTT. It specifies CASSQVIGRAIDTQYF.

This clonotype was found a few times. This rearrangement joins TRBV7-8 to TRBJ2-3; D not resolved. CDR3 size: 13 residues. The germline V gene has CDR1 SGHVS and CDR2 FQNEAQ. V was clipped by 3 bases and J by 6 bases, with 10 bases between them. The CDR3 region is CASSLGKGDTQYF. In DNA form, the CDR3 reads TGTGCCAGCAGCTTGGGTAAAGGGGATACGCAGTATTTT.

This clonotype showed up just a few times. The chain has TRBV5-6 and TRBJ2-7, with TRBD2 matching 7 bases. After removal of 0 bases from V and 1 base from J, the junction contained 7 bases not matched to a gene. The CDR3 consists of 16 residues. Per germline, CDR1 SGHDT and CDR2 YYEEEE. DNA for the CDR3: TGTGCCAGCAGCTTGGGAGGGAGGGCCTCATCCTACGAGCAGTACTTC. It codes for CASSLGGRASSYEQYF.

This clonotype was picked up a small number of times. V usage is TRBV5-1 and J usage is TRBJ1-6; tentative D call: TRBD1 (6 bases). CDR1 SGHRS and CDR2 YFSETQ come from the germline V gene. The CDR3 is made up of 17 amino acids. The V and J ends lost 0 bases and 5 bases respectively, with 15 bases between them. The CDR3 nucleotides are TGCGCCAGCAGCTTGGGGTACCGGGACACTCATAATTCACCCCTCCACTTT. Its protein product is CASSLGYRDTHNSPLHF.

This clonotype turned up a few times. The rearrangement links TRBV7-6 to TRBJ2-7; D is perhaps TRBD1 (6 bases). Trimming pared 5 bases from V and 0 bases from J, leaving 14 bases between. This CDR3 comprises 15 residues. The germline V gene encodes CDR1 SGHVS and CDR2 FNYEAQ. The CDR3 spells CASSPRQALSYEQYF. The CDR3 coding sequence is TGTGCCAGCAGCCCGCGACAGGCTCTCTCCTACGAGCAGTACTTC. Full variable domain (remainder filled in from reference TRBV7-6 and TRBJ2-7): GAGVSQSPRYKVTKRGQDVALRCDPISGHVSLYWYRQALGQGPEFLTYFNYEAQQDKSGLPNDRFSAERPEGSISTLTIQRTEQRDSAMYRCASSPRQALSYEQYFGPGTRLTVT.

CDR3 coding DNA: TGTGCCAGCAGCAATACCCGGGACAGCTCCTACGAGCAGTACTTC. It specifies CASSNTRDSSYEQYF. This rearrangement joins TRBV11-1 to TRBJ2-7, with 7 bases aligning to TRBD1. Germline loops: CDR1 SGHAT, CDR2 FQDESV (reference sequence). V was clipped by 5 bases and J by 0 bases; unmatched bases: 7. The CDR3 runs to 15 residues.

This clonotype has more than one count but fewer than ten. The chain recombines TRBV4-1 with TRBJ2-7, with D possibly being TRBD1 or TRBD2 (5 bases each). There are 16 residues in the CDR3. Germline loops: CDR1 MGHRA, CDR2 YSYEKL. V lost 4 bases to trimming and J lost 4 bases, with 20 bases between them. CDR3 in DNA: TGCGCCAGCAGCCTCGAAGCAGGGTCGAGGGTGTACGAGCAGTACTTC. Protein sequence: CASSLEAGSRVYEQYF.

V is TRBV7-9 and J is TRBJ2-1; TRBD2 matches 14 bases. The germline CDR1 and CDR2 sequences are SEHNR and FQNEAQ (reference sequence). V trimming: 5 bases; J trimming: 6 bases; junction bases outside the gene matches: 6. The CDR3 contains 16 residues. Here the CDR3 reads CASSETSGRAGNEQFF. CDR3 in DNA: TGTGCCAGCAGCGAGACTAGCGGGAGGGCGGGCAATGAGCAGTTCTTC.

The DNA for the CDR3 is TGTGCCAGCAGTTCGTATAGGAACCAGGGCGAGCAGTACTTC. The encoded protein is CASSSYRNQGEQYF. V and J are TRBV28 and TRBJ2-7, with D possibly TRBD1 on 5 matching bases. Germline-derived CDR1 and CDR2 are MDHEN and SYDVKM. Trimming shortened V by 4 bases and J by 6 bases, and 16 bases separated the two germline ends. CDR3 length: 14 amino acids.